Included here is one T cell receptor beta chain sequence, with context. The antigen is undetermined. The CDR3 consists of 14 residues. CDR1 is SQVTM and CDR2 is ANQGSEA in the germline V gene. V dropped 5 bases and J dropped 6; count of bases not matched to a gene: 12. This entry is derived from a study of shared clonotypes between healthy human individuals. Donors, without exception, were Caucasian adults residing in Nashville, Tennessee. The authors split each subset's genomic DNA evenly across several immunoSEQ plates. TCRdb's copy holds only in-frame clones and misses some; the assay was immunoSEQ multiplex PCR. The data show over a million clones, roughly 96% seen once. Study outcomes and limitations: Investigators expected sequencing depth to affect clonotype sharing among donors.

Material for sequencing was naive CD4+ T cells sorted from blood. Described subset: CD45RA+ positively selected. This chain joins TRBV29-1 and TRBJ1-2; TRBD1 agrees at 7 bases. The origin of this receptor is a man in his thirties or forties in good health. This chain's CDR3 is CSVFTGEAFHGYTF. The CDR3 coding sequence is TGCAGCGTTTTTACAGGGGAGGCGTTTCATGGCTACACCTTC. The complete variable domain, with remaining parts taken from reference TRBV29-1 and TRBJ1-2, reads SAVISQKPSRDICQRGTSLTIQCQVDSQVTMMFWYRQQPGQSLTLIATANQGSEATYESGFVIDKFPISRPNLTFSTLTVSNMSPEDSSIYLCSVFTGEAFHGYTFGSGTRLTVV.